This entry features one T cell receptor beta chain sequence. No antigen is known for it. This sample stems from a study of cytomegalovirus exposure and HLA in healthy donors. Study at large: Around 190 million T cells yielded approximately 100 million unique TCR beta sequences, as an earlier analysis found.

General observations from the study: Later genetic work tied a missense DCLRE1C variant to beta-chain V and J trimming.

Primers included in the PCR were 60 Vbeta and 13 Jbeta primers. Data came from immunoSEQ multiplex PCR; TCRdb stores just in-frame clones and leaves some out. The table lists under 200,000 clones, around two thirds of them singletons, with roughly 1.4% in the top ten. Specimen: PBMCs. This sequence was found in a man between 50 and 59 years old in good health and CMV-seronegative.

The CDR3 sequence: CASSSRRGGDIQYF. The DNA for the CDR3 is TGTGCCAGCAGCTCAAGGAGGGGCGGGGACATTCAGTACTTC. The chain has TRBV7-9 and TRBJ2-4; possible D gene TRBD2, 6 bases. This CDR3 region has 14 residues. Germline V CDR1 and CDR2: SEHNR, FQNEAQ (reference sequence). The V gene lost 4 bases and the J gene lost 8 bases, with 15 bases spanning the gap.